This T cell receptor (beta chain) was sequenced for a study of T cell changes during pregnancy in multiple sclerosis. Sequencing was performed with immunoSEQ multiplex PCR; in TCRdb, only in-frame clones are kept and a portion is missing. The sample yields about 47,000 clones, around 93% seen once. CDR3 length: 14 amino acids. Germline V gene data show CDR1 as MDHEN and CDR2 as SYDVKM. V gave up 5 bases and J gave up 5 bases; unmatched junction bases: 6. The TCR originated in a female donor with multiple sclerosis, enrolled in a pregnancy study. The V and J genes are TRBV28 and TRBJ2-5; 9 bases match TRBD2. The specimen comprised peripheral blood, sampled in the second trimester of pregnancy. The chain's CDR3 is CASSAASGGETQYF. CDR3 bases: TGTGCCAGCAGTGCTGCCAGCGGGGGGGAGACCCAGTACTTC.